The 2 T cell receptor beta chains below all came from one sample that was sequenced in a study of T cells after yellow fever vaccination. TCRdb passed the 5' RACE reads through MiXCR, listing each CDR3 protein once. Of 600,000 to 750,000 distinct CDR3 sequences in the sample, roughly an eighth were seen once. This specimen consisted of PBMCs, obtained on the day of the yellow fever booster vaccination. The receptors originated from a man under 40 who received the YFV17D yellow fever vaccine.

J is TRBJ2-5 and V is TRBV25-1; D gene uncertain. Between the trimmed V and J ends, which lost 3 bases and 2 bases, there was a span of 13 bases. The CDR3 length is 15 residues. CDR1 is MGHDK, CDR2 SYGVNS, per germline. CDR3 sequence: CASSEPHTVQETQYF. The CDR3 nucleotides are TGTGCCAGCAGTGAGCCCCATACAGTGCAAGAGACCCAGTACTTC.

There are a few counts of this clonotype. V is TRBV27 and J is TRBJ2-3; D assignment may be TRBD1 or TRBD2 (5 bases each). Germline CDR1 reads MNHEY; CDR2 reads SMNVEV (reference sequence). The CDR3 runs to 14 residues. Trimming shortened V by 5 bases and J by 4 bases, and 13 bases separated the two germline ends. For the CDR3, the DNA is TGTGCCAGCAGTCCTGGGGGATGGGCAGATACGCAGTATTTT. Translated, it gives CASSPGGWADTQYF.